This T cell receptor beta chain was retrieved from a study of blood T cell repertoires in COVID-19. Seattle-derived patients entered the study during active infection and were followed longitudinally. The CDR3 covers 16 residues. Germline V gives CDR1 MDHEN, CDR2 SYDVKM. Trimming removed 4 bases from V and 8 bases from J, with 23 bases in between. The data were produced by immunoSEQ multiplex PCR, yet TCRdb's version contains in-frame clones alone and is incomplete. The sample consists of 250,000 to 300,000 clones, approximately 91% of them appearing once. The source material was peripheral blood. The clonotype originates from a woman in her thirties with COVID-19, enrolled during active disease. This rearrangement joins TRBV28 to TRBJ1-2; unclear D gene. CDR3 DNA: TGTGCCAGCAGTTCGATCTCCGGGTCCTCCCCCGGGGGCTACACCTTC. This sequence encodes CASSSISGSSPGGYTF.